The 11 T cell receptor beta chains below all came from one sample that was sequenced in a study of CD8 T cells in ankylosing spondylitis. Regarding the study as a whole: Characteristic of ankylosing spondylitis blood, it appeared, was a TCR beta motif comprising about eight highly homologous variants.

TCRdb redid the calling of the 5' RACE reads with MiXCR, one entry per CDR3 protein. The sample lists about 540,000 distinct CDR3 sequences; 12% were seen once. The antigens of these receptors remain unknown. Input material: blood, either unsorted or a sorted T cell fraction (not recorded which). The receptors were sampled from a male donor with ankylosing spondylitis.

This chain connects TRBV12-3 or TRBV12-4 to TRBJ1-6, with no clear D. This CDR3 is 14 amino acids long. The germline V and J ends were trimmed by 4 bases and 8 bases, with 12 bases remaining between them. The CDR3 DNA follows: TGTGCCAGCAGTTGGAGCCGTGGGGATTCACCCCTCCACTTT. This sequence encodes CASSWSRGDSPLHF.

This clonotype was seen ten or more times. The chain recombines TRBV5-1 with TRBJ2-3, with D possibly matching TRBD1 (6 bases). Per the germline V gene, CDR1 is SGHRS and CDR2 is YFSETQ. The ends were cut back, 3 bases at V and 5 bases at J, with 13 bases in the middle. This CDR3 spans 14 amino acids. For the CDR3, the DNA is TGCGCCAGCAGCTCGCAGGGGATGGGAGATACGCAGTATTTT. Translation gives CASSSQGMGDTQYF.

This clonotype has only a few counts. V usage is TRBV6-1 and J usage is TRBJ2-1; 12 positions agree with TRBD1. The germline gives CDR1 MNHNS, CDR2 SASEGT. The junction had 4 bases not matched to a gene; V was cut back by 5 bases and J by 2 bases. The CDR3 is 16 amino acids. The CDR3 here is CASSPGQGATYNEQFF. The CDR3 nucleotides are TGTGCCAGCAGTCCGGGACAGGGGGCGACCTACAATGAGCAGTTCTTC.

This clonotype has at least ten counts. This rearrangement joins TRBV24-1 to TRBJ2-1; 7 bases line up with TRBD2. The J segment lost 0 bases and the V segment lost 2 bases, leaving 6 bases of the junction unmatched. This CDR3 has 17 amino acids. Per the germline V gene, CDR1 is KGHDR and CDR2 is SFDVKD. In nucleotides, the CDR3 is TGTGCCACCAGTGATTCACCAGGGAGGGGCTCCTACAATGAGCAGTTCTTC. As protein: CATSDSPGRGSYNEQFF.

The sample holds a few counts of this clonotype. A junction boundary mismatches the germline segment, possibly from a read error. CDR3 region: CASSWKNTGKSVF. The CDR3 DNA reads TGTGCCAGCAGCTGGAAAAATACGGGGAAGTCGGTCTTT. The chain has TRBV5-6 and TRBJ1-1, with D uncertain. The germline gives CDR1 SGHDT, CDR2 YYEEEE. The CDR3 runs to 13 residues.

This clonotype was seen a handful of times. The chain couples TRBV5-1 to TRBJ2-5; TRBD2 aligns across 8 bases. CDR1 is SGHRS and CDR2 is YFSETQ in the germline V gene. The length of the CDR3 is 15 residues. The ends lost 2 bases at V and 3 bases at J; junction bases unmatched: 6. The CDR3 nucleotides read TGCGCCAGCAGCTTTTACGGGACTAGTGAAGAGACCCAGTACTTC. Protein product: CASSFYGTSEETQYF.

This clonotype was seen a handful of times. The chain couples TRBV7-9 to TRBJ2-7; tentatively, D is TRBD1 (6 bases). There are 15 residues in the CDR3. Trimming left V 4 bases short and J 1 base short, with 14 bases between. Germline V gives CDR1 SEHNR, CDR2 FQNEAQ (reference sequence). CDR3 in amino acids: CASSSRDTTSYEQYF. The CDR3 DNA follows: TGTGCCAGCAGCTCCCGGGACACAACGTCCTACGAGCAGTACTTC.

This clonotype turned up a few times. In DNA, the CDR3 is TGCAGCTCTTGGCTAGCGGGAGATTTGGATGAGCAGTTCTTC. Its protein product is CSSWLAGDLDEQFF. The rearrangement joins TRBV29-1 to TRBJ2-1, with 10 bases that match TRBD2. V lost 8 bases, J lost 8 bases, and 12 bases stayed unmatched. The CDR3 loop spans 14 amino acids. Per the germline V gene, CDR1 is SQVTM and CDR2 is ANQGSEA.

This clonotype has just a few counts. V is TRBV5-6 and J is TRBJ2-3; the match to TRBD1 covers 7 bases. The length of the CDR3 is 16 residues. V shed 0 bases and J 0 bases; nucleotides not matched to a gene: 4. Germline assignment: CDR1 SGHDT and CDR2 YYEEEE. CDR3 sequence reads: CASSLAGGSSTDTQYF. The CDR3 coding sequence is TGTGCCAGCAGCTTGGCAGGGGGATCGAGCACAGATACGCAGTATTTT. Complete variable domain (other parts from reference TRBV5-6 and TRBJ2-3): DAGVTQSPTHLIKTRGQQVTLRCSPKSGHDTVSWYQQALGQGPQFIFQYYEEEERQRGNFPDRFSGHQFPNYSSELNVNALLLGDSALYLCASSLAGGSSTDTQYFGPGTRLTVL.

This clonotype was counted only a few times. V and J are TRBV7-2 and TRBJ2-2, with TRBD2 matching over 11 bases. The CDR3 is 15 residues long. In germline, CDR1 is SGHTA, CDR2 FQGNSA. Unmatched junction bases numbered 3, after V lost 5 bases and J lost 4 bases. This CDR3 reads CASSVTSGSTGELFF. In DNA, the CDR3 is TGTGCCAGCAGCGTAACTAGCGGGAGCACCGGGGAGCTGTTTTTT.

The chain uses TRBV19 and TRBJ2-3; D gene ambiguous. This CDR3 has 14 amino acids. The ends were cut back, 1 base at V and 0 bases at J, with 5 bases in the middle. Germline V gives CDR1 LNHDA, CDR2 SQIVND (reference sequence). The DNA of the CDR3 is TGTGCCAGTAGTATAGGTGGGAGCACAGATACGCAGTATTTT. The encoded protein is CASSIGGSTDTQYF.